This T cell receptor beta chain was identified in a study of neurological immune-mediated disorders (dated by TCRdb to between 2018 and 2021). The study in broad terms: The study compared peripheral blood TCR-beta repertoires of HTLV-I-associated myelopathy (HAM/TSP) patients, multiple sclerosis patients and healthy controls using UMI-based sequencing. The approximately 110 TCR-beta libraries included longitudinal samples, technical triplicates and paired sorted CD4+ and CD8+ T-cell subsets alongside PBMC samples. The cohort was made up of 60 to 75 subjects, consisting of 14 HAM/TSP patients, 35 or so multiple sclerosis patients and about 20 healthy controls. The research as a whole found: TCR clonal expansion was highest in HAM/TSP patients and lowest in MS patients, with MS patients falling below even healthy controls. No identical CDR3 amino acid sequences were found to be shared among expanded clones across subjects, suggesting that TCR-beta repertoires were private in all groups.

This clonotype was found many times. Which antigen it targets is not known. No much larger clonotype is one base removed from it; base qualities were not supplied. V ends up 6 bases short and J 7 bases short, with an unmatched junction base count of 10. The CDR3 has 14 amino acids, counting the end cysteine and phenylalanine. Only the CDR3 DNA is retained, 42 bases long and in frame from the first base. cDNA synthesis used template-switch 5'RACE with a primer carrying a 10-nucleotide random unique molecular identifier tagging each TCR transcript. Every sequencing run yielded over 170 million TCR-beta sequences covering 15-18 subjects. Total RNA was extracted with the RNeasy kit. Using the KAPA Real-time Library Amplification kit, TCR-beta VDJ regions were amplified with primers for the TCR constant region and the 5'RACE anchor. Sample indexes and Illumina adaptors were added in a first PCR, and a second PCR then increased library yield. After purification with Ampure beads, the TCR product of roughly 650 bp was size-selected on a 2% E-gel SizeSelection system. Library quality was checked on a Bioanalyzer, concentration was measured with Qubit, and libraries were quantified with the Kapa Library Quantification kit before pooling. Paired-end 2 x 150 bp sequencing of the libraries was performed on an Illumina HiSeq 2500. To increase sequence diversity, 25-30% phiX was spiked into each library pool. The published analysis was carried out like this. Quality-filtered reads were processed with the UMI-based MiGEC pipeline, and over 75% of raw TCR sequences were removed by the MiGEC pipeline during error correction. VDJ genes were aligned to IMGT germline references, and each clonotype was defined by a unique CDR3 amino acid sequence together with V-J genes. VDJtools evaluated clonal expansion, Shannon diversity and CDR3 relatedness (CalcPairwiseDistances, ClusterSamples); CLCbio workbench built phylogenetic trees. A clone was classed as expanded if it had 8 or more unique UMIs, a cutoff based on coefficient-of-variation modelling across technical triplicates. Clones were called with MiXCR by TCRdb after fastp trimmed the public reads at Q25, and only in-frame beta chains were retained. Rows merge per CDR3 protein into single entries with the most common DNA and genes. None of the V and J calls come from the authors' own analysis; TCRdb made them. This sample has about 38,000 distinct CDR3 sequences in its table, and approximately 5% of those were observed once. Roughly 9% of the sample goes to the ten largest clones.

Blood bank volunteers in Maryland, USA served as the healthy controls. TCR libraries for sorted subsets were made from over 750,000 sorted CD4+ or CD8+ T cells. PBMCs were separated from peripheral blood using Ficoll-Hypaque density gradient centrifugation and then cryopreserved in liquid nitrogen. The study also sequenced paired sorted CD4+ and CD8+ subsets from healthy controls, HAM/TSP patients and MS patients. The chain couples TRBV12-3 or TRBV12-4 to TRBJ2-5, with 8 bases matching TRBD2. The receptor comes from a man aged 18 to 30 in good health. Sequenced input: CD4+ T cells from blood. The nucleotides are TGTGCCAGCAGCCCCCGGGGGGGCCAGGGGACCCAGTACTTC. Its protein reads: CASSPRGGQGTQYF.